Listed here is a single T cell receptor (beta chain). TCRdb's copy holds only in-frame clones and misses some; the assay was immunoSEQ multiplex PCR. The sample has about 80,000 clones; just under 90% are singletons. The CDR3 spans 13 residues. Germline CDR1 reads SGHTA; CDR2 reads FQGNSA. Trimming shortened V by 5 bases and J by 5 bases, and 12 bases separated the two germline ends. This entry is derived from a study of control samples from healthy donors and cancer patients. The origin of this receptor is a man aged 45-65 years in good health. The sample taken for sequencing was blood. This rearrangement joins TRBV7-2 to TRBJ2-5; D remains ambiguous. The CDR3 nucleotides are TGTGCCAGCAGCCAAGGTTGGGTCGAGACCCAGTACTTC. Protein product: CASSQGWVETQYF.